A selection of T cell receptor beta chains follows, all from one sample in a study of HIV-infected patients and healthy controls. TCRdb fed the 5' RACE reads into MiXCR, producing one record per CDR3 protein. The sample comprises roughly 18,000 distinct CDR3 sequences, 10% to 15% of which are singletons, and roughly 11% rests with the top ten. The sample comprised blood. The receptors shown here come from an adult in good health. Both conserved end residues are part of each CDR3. D genes are given only for firm matches. The size field is filled for only some rows; it gives once, few, many or a size class.

>TRBJ1-5|-|-|TRBV20-1
CSARDQGFFSF
TGCAGTGCTAGAGATCAGGGCTTTTTCTCTTTT
>TRBJ2-1|-|once|TRBV24-1
CATSDFSNEQFF
TGTGCCACCAGTGATTTCTCCAATGAGCAGTTCTTC
>TRBJ2-7|-|-|TRBV11-2
CASSLGGFYSYEQYF
TGTGCCAGCAGCTTAGGAGGGTTTTATTCCTACGAGCAGTACTTC
>TRBJ1-1|TRBD1|-|TRBV5-6
CASSLGDRRGEAFF
TGTGCCAGCAGCTTGGGGGACAGGCGGGGTGAAGCTTTCTTT
>TRBJ1-4|TRBD1|medium-sized|TRBV7-8
CASSSRTGSDEKLFF
TGTGCCAGCAGCTCCCGGACAGGGAGCGATGAAAAACTGTTTTTT
>TRBJ1-2|-|medium-sized|TRBV30
CAHGEQLGYDGYTF
TGTGCCCACGGTGAACAGCTCGGTTACGATGGCTACACCTTC
>TRBJ1-4|-|-|TRBV4-2
CASSQERGAADEKLFF
TGTGCCAGCAGCCAAGAAAGAGGGGCGGCGGATGAAAAACTGTTTTTT
>TRBJ2-3|-|medium-sized|TRBV6-2/TRBV6-3
CASSLYRGPKEDTQYF
TGTGCCAGCAGCCTATATCGGGGCCCGAAGGAAGATACGCAGTATTTT
>TRBJ2-7|-|-|TRBV6-5
CASSYYSFEGFEQYF
TGTGCCAGCAGTTACTATTCGTTCGAGGGTTTCGAGCAGTACTTC
>TRBJ1-2|-|-|TRBV6-5
CASSRSRGGGYTF
TGTGCCAGCAGTCGCTCCAGGGGTGGCGGCTACACCTTC
>TRBJ1-5|-|medium-sized|TRBV6-2/TRBV6-3
CASSYSGGFDQPQHF
TGTGCCAGCAGTTACTCCGGGGGGTTCGACCAGCCCCAGCATTTT
>TRBJ1-4|TRBD1|many|TRBV7-8
CASSLSGPTGGEKLFF
TGTGCCAGCAGCTTATCGGGTCCGACAGGGGGTGAAAAACTGTTTTTT